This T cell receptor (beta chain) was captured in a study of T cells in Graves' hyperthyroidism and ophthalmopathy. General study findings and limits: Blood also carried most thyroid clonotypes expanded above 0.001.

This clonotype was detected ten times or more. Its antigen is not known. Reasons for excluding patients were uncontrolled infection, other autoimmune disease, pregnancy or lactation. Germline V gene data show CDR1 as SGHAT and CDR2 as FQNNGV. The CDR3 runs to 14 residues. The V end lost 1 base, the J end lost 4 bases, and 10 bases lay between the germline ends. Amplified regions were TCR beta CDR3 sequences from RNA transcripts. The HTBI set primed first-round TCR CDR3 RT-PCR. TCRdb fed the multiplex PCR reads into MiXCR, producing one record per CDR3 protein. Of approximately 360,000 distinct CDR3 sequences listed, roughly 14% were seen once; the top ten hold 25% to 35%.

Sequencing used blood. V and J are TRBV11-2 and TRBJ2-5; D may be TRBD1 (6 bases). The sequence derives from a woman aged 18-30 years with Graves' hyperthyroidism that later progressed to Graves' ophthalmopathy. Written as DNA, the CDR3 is TGTGCCAGCAGCTTAGGAGTAGGGGGAGAGACCCAGTACTTC. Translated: CASSLGVGGETQYF.